The rows below give T cell receptor beta chains drawn from one sample of a study of blood T cell repertoires in COVID-19. The table came from immunoSEQ multiplex PCR; TCRdb's copy has only in-frame clones and leaves some out. The sample lists 150,000 to 200,000 clones; 90% to 95% were seen once. Specimen: peripheral blood. The origin of the receptors is a woman between 50 and 59 years old with acute or convalescent COVID-19. Each CDR3 is given with its conserved first and last residue. The D gene is left open where the match is weak. Part of the rows lack a size; the others show once, few, many or a class for expanded clones.

V gene: TRBV6-5; clone size: -; J gene: TRBJ1-1; D gene: -; CDR3 DNA: TGTGCCAGCAGTTACTCTAGAAACACTGAAGCTTTCTTT; CDR3 protein: CASSYSRNTEAFF
V gene: TRBV9; clone size: -; J gene: TRBJ1-6; D gene: -; CDR3 DNA: TGTGCCAGCAGCGTAGGAGTTCAGGGGAATAATTCACCCCTCCACTTT; CDR3 protein: CASSVGVQGNNSPLHF
V gene: TRBV11-2; clone size: -; J gene: TRBJ2-6; D gene: TRBD2; CDR3 DNA: TGTGCCAGCAGCGGACTAGCGGTCCTCTCTGGGGCCAACGTCCTGACTTTC; CDR3 protein: CASSGLAVLSGANVLTF
V gene: TRBV4-2; clone size: -; J gene: TRBJ2-1; D gene: TRBD2; CDR3 DNA: TGTGCCAGCAGCCAAGATCTCCTAGCGGGGGGAGGTGAGCAGTTCTTC; CDR3 protein: CASSQDLLAGGGEQFF
V gene: TRBV5-4; clone size: -; J gene: TRBJ2-5; D gene: -; CDR3 DNA: TGTGCCAGCAGCTTGCGACATAGCCAAGAGACCCAGTACTTC; CDR3 protein: CASSLRHSQETQYF
V gene: TRBV6-1; clone size: -; J gene: TRBJ2-1; D gene: TRBD2; CDR3 DNA: TGTGCCAGCAGTGAGGTAGCGGGAGGTATTGATGAGCAGTTCTTC; CDR3 protein: CASSEVAGGIDEQFF
V gene: TRBV4-1; clone size: few; J gene: TRBJ2-2; D gene: -; CDR3 DNA: TGCGCCAGCAGCCCGCAGGCGACAATGAGCCCCCCCGGGGAGCTGTTTTTT; CDR3 protein: CASSPQATMSPPGELFF
V gene: TRBV3-1/TRBV3-2; clone size: -; J gene: TRBJ2-3; D gene: TRBD2; CDR3 DNA: TGTGCCAGCAGCTTTACTAGCGGGGGCCCCAAGGATACGCAGTATTTT; CDR3 protein: CASSFTSGGPKDTQYF
V gene: TRBV11-2; clone size: -; J gene: TRBJ1-2; D gene: -; CDR3 DNA: TGTGCCAGCAGCTTAGCGGCAGAGGACTATGGCTACACCTTC; CDR3 protein: CASSLAAEDYGYTF
V gene: TRBV23-1; clone size: -; J gene: TRBJ1-1; D gene: TRBD1; CDR3 DNA: TGCGCCAGCAGTCACCGGACAGGGGGGCGATCGTACACTGAAGCTTTCTTT; CDR3 protein: CASSHRTGGRSYTEAFF
V gene: TRBV6-2/TRBV6-3; clone size: -; J gene: TRBJ1-1; D gene: -; CDR3 DNA: TGTGCCAGCAGTTACTCGAAGGCTAGGAACACTGAAGCTTTCTTT; CDR3 protein: CASSYSKARNTEAFF
V gene: TRBV5-4; clone size: -; J gene: TRBJ1-3; D gene: -; CDR3 DNA: TGTGCCAGCAGCTTGGGTCCTCGGTCTGGAAACACCATATATTTT; CDR3 protein: CASSLGPRSGNTIYF
V gene: TRBV28; clone size: few; J gene: TRBJ1-6; D gene: -; CDR3 DNA: TGTGCCAGCAGCCCCCTCATGAGGGCTGACTCACCCCTCCACTTT; CDR3 protein: CASSPLMRADSPLHF
V gene: TRBV12-1; clone size: few; J gene: TRBJ1-3; D gene: -; CDR3 DNA: TGTGCCAGCAACACCGGAAACACCATATATTTT; CDR3 protein: CASNTGNTIYF
V gene: TRBV30; clone size: -; J gene: TRBJ1-1; D gene: -; CDR3 DNA: TGTGCCTGGAGTGTGCATACTCCGGGAGCTGAAGCTTTCTTT; CDR3 protein: CAWSVHTPGAEAFF
V gene: TRBV18; clone size: -; J gene: TRBJ1-6; D gene: -; CDR3 DNA: TGTGCCAGCTCACTGACCGGGGATCTCAATTCACCCCTCCACTTT; CDR3 protein: CASSLTGDLNSPLHF
V gene: TRBV28; clone size: -; J gene: TRBJ2-2; D gene: -; CDR3 DNA: TGTGCCAGCAGTTTTGTGGGCGGGTCGGCCGGGGAGCTGTTTTTT; CDR3 protein: CASSFVGGSAGELFF
V gene: TRBV2; clone size: -; J gene: TRBJ2-3; D gene: TRBD2; CDR3 DNA: TGTGCCAGAGGGGAAACTAGCGGGAGGCACTGGCCGAGCACAGATACGCAGTATTTT; CDR3 protein: CARGETSGRHWPSTDTQYF
V gene: TRBV30; clone size: few; J gene: TRBJ1-6; D gene: -; CDR3 DNA: TGTGCCTGGAGTGTACGGGCAGGGCAAAGGAATTCACCCCTCCACTTT; CDR3 protein: CAWSVRAGQRNSPLHF
V gene: TRBV7-9; clone size: -; J gene: TRBJ1-4; D gene: -; CDR3 DNA: TGTGCCAGCAGCTTCGGAGGGGAAAAACTGTTTTTT; CDR3 protein: CASSFGGEKLFF
V gene: TRBV30; clone size: -; J gene: TRBJ1-5; D gene: -; CDR3 DNA: TGTGCCTGGACGCAGGGTAGGGATCAGCCCCAGCATTTT; CDR3 protein: CAWTQGRDQPQHF
V gene: TRBV7-8; clone size: -; J gene: TRBJ2-1; D gene: -; CDR3 DNA: TGTGCCAGCAGCTTAGCCAGGGGAATCGGAGAGCAGTTCTTC; CDR3 protein: CASSLARGIGEQFF
V gene: TRBV27; clone size: -; J gene: TRBJ1-2; D gene: TRBD1; CDR3 DNA: TGTGCCAGCAGGATGGGACAGACTTATGGCTACACCTTC; CDR3 protein: CASRMGQTYGYTF
V gene: TRBV21-1; clone size: -; J gene: TRBJ2-7; D gene: -; CDR3 DNA: TGTGCCAGCAGCAAAGAGCGCCACTACGAGCAGTACTTC; CDR3 protein: CASSKERHYEQYF
V gene: TRBV24-1; clone size: -; J gene: TRBJ2-3; D gene: -; CDR3 DNA: TGTGCCACCAGTGGCCCCGGGAGCCAGACTAACACAGATACGCAGTATTTT; CDR3 protein: CATSGPGSQTNTDTQYF
V gene: TRBV2; clone size: -; J gene: TRBJ1-2; D gene: TRBD1; CDR3 DNA: TGTGCCAGCAGTGGTCGCGACAGGGACACCTTC; CDR3 protein: CASSGRDRDTF
V gene: TRBV7-8; clone size: -; J gene: TRBJ1-6; D gene: -; CDR3 DNA: TGTGCCAGCAGCTTTGCGAGGGAGGGAAAACTTTCACCCCTCCACTTT; CDR3 protein: CASSFAREGKLSPLHF
V gene: TRBV7-9; clone size: -; J gene: TRBJ1-2; D gene: -; CDR3 DNA: TGTGCCAGCAGCTTAGAGGGGGAGGGGAATGGCTACACCTTC; CDR3 protein: CASSLEGEGNGYTF
V gene: TRBV9; clone size: once; J gene: TRBJ1-3; D gene: -; CDR3 DNA: TGTGCCAGCAGCTCTGGGAGCTCTGGAAACACCATATATTTT; CDR3 protein: CASSSGSSGNTIYF
V gene: TRBV4-3; clone size: -; J gene: TRBJ2-1; D gene: -; CDR3 DNA: TGCGCCAGCGAGGGGTTAGCGGTGGACCACAATGAGCAGTTCTTC; CDR3 protein: CASEGLAVDHNEQFF
V gene: TRBV13; clone size: -; J gene: TRBJ2-7; D gene: TRBD2; CDR3 DNA: TGTGCCAGCGGACGAAAAGCGGGAGGCGAGCAGTACTTC; CDR3 protein: CASGRKAGGEQYF
V gene: TRBV7-2; clone size: -; J gene: TRBJ1-2; D gene: -; CDR3 DNA: TGTGCCAGCAGCTTATATAGGGGATACAACTATGGCTACACCTTC; CDR3 protein: CASSLYRGYNYGYTF
V gene: TRBV4-1; clone size: -; J gene: TRBJ2-3; D gene: TRBD2; CDR3 DNA: TGCGCCAGCAGCCAATTGGGACTAGCAGCCGCAGATACGCAGTATTTT; CDR3 protein: CASSQLGLAAADTQYF
V gene: TRBV11-2; clone size: -; J gene: TRBJ2-7; D gene: -; CDR3 DNA: TGTGCCAGCAGCCCCTCCTCCGGACAAACCTACGAGCAGTACTTC; CDR3 protein: CASSPSSGQTYEQYF
V gene: TRBV30; clone size: -; J gene: TRBJ2-2; D gene: -; CDR3 DNA: TGTGCCTGGAGTCAACAGGGTCCCGGGGAGCTGTTTTTT; CDR3 protein: CAWSQQGPGELFF
V gene: TRBV7-3; clone size: -; J gene: TRBJ2-7; D gene: TRBD1; CDR3 DNA: TGTGCCAGCAGCCCCGGGACAGGGGGCGAGCAGTACTTC; CDR3 protein: CASSPGTGGEQYF
V gene: TRBV6-2/TRBV6-3; clone size: -; J gene: TRBJ2-7; D gene: -; CDR3 DNA: TGTGCCAGCAGTTACGCGAGCTTTTCCTCCTACGAGCAGTACTTC; CDR3 protein: CASSYASFSSYEQYF
V gene: TRBV19; clone size: -; J gene: TRBJ2-5; D gene: TRBD2; CDR3 DNA: TGTGCCAGTAGTAAGACTAGCGGGGGAGGAGAGACCCAGTACTTC; CDR3 protein: CASSKTSGGGETQYF
V gene: TRBV9; clone size: -; J gene: TRBJ2-2; D gene: TRBD1; CDR3 DNA: TGTGCCAGCAGAACAGAGCAGGGGGCTAGCGGGGAGCTGTTTTTT; CDR3 protein: CASRTEQGASGELFF
V gene: TRBV5-4; clone size: -; J gene: TRBJ2-1; D gene: TRBD2; CDR3 DNA: TGTGCCAGCAGCTCCCAGCGGGATTACTCCTACAATGAGCAGTTCTTC; CDR3 protein: CASSSQRDYSYNEQFF
V gene: TRBV2; clone size: -; J gene: TRBJ1-1; D gene: -; CDR3 DNA: TGTGCCAGCAGTATCCAGGGACTTGAAGCTTTCTTT; CDR3 protein: CASSIQGLEAFF
V gene: TRBV10-3; clone size: -; J gene: TRBJ2-7; D gene: -; CDR3 DNA: TGTGCCATCAGCCGGGACACCCCCTACGAGCAGTACTTC; CDR3 protein: CAISRDTPYEQYF
V gene: TRBV6-5; clone size: -; J gene: TRBJ2-1; D gene: -; CDR3 DNA: TGTGCCAGCAGGGCTAGGAGAGGATACAATGAGCAGTTCTTC; CDR3 protein: CASRARRGYNEQFF
V gene: TRBV20-1; clone size: -; J gene: TRBJ1-1; D gene: -; CDR3 DNA: TGCAGTGCTAGAATTGGGCCTGAAGCTTTCTTT; CDR3 protein: CSARIGPEAFF
V gene: TRBV5-8; clone size: -; J gene: TRBJ2-7; D gene: TRBD2; CDR3 DNA: TGTGCCAGCAGCTGGGGGGGGTCGGGTCGCGACGAGCAGTACTTC; CDR3 protein: CASSWGGSGRDEQYF
V gene: TRBV9; clone size: -; J gene: TRBJ2-1; D gene: -; CDR3 DNA: TGTGCCAGCAGCGTAGGCCTCAACTCAGAGCAGTTCTTC; CDR3 protein: CASSVGLNSEQFF
V gene: TRBV2; clone size: -; J gene: TRBJ2-7; D gene: -; CDR3 DNA: TGTGCCAGCAGTGAACCCGGGGGGCTCTCCTACGAGCAGTACTTC; CDR3 protein: CASSEPGGLSYEQYF
V gene: TRBV3-1/TRBV3-2; clone size: -; J gene: TRBJ2-5; D gene: TRBD2; CDR3 DNA: TGTGCCAGCAGCCAAGATCAACTAGCGGGAGGGCAGACCCAGTACTTC; CDR3 protein: CASSQDQLAGGQTQYF
V gene: TRBV18; clone size: -; J gene: TRBJ2-7; D gene: TRBD1; CDR3 DNA: TGTGCCAGCTCCCAGGGGACAGTACCCTACGAGCAGTACTTC; CDR3 protein: CASSQGTVPYEQYF
V gene: TRBV5-4; clone size: -; J gene: TRBJ2-3; D gene: -; CDR3 DNA: TGTGCCAGCAGCTTGGAGGGGGCAGATACGCAGTATTTT; CDR3 protein: CASSLEGADTQYF
V gene: TRBV7-8; clone size: -; J gene: TRBJ2-7; D gene: TRBD1; CDR3 DNA: TGTGCCAGCAGCTCCCGGCGGACAGGCGACTACGAGCAGTACTTC; CDR3 protein: CASSSRRTGDYEQYF
V gene: TRBV19; clone size: -; J gene: TRBJ2-1; D gene: -; CDR3 DNA: TGTGCCAGTAGTATTCAGGGGCGGCGGGAGAGGTTTGGTGAGCAGTTCTTC; CDR3 protein: CASSIQGRRERFGEQFF
V gene: TRBV5-8; clone size: -; J gene: TRBJ1-4; D gene: -; CDR3 DNA: TGTGCCAGCAGCCCCACTGGAGAAGATGAAAAACTGTTTTTT; CDR3 protein: CASSPTGEDEKLFF
V gene: TRBV7-2; clone size: -; J gene: TRBJ2-7; D gene: -; CDR3 DNA: TGTGCCAGCAGCTTAGACCCCTCCCTAGGCGAGCAGTACTTC; CDR3 protein: CASSLDPSLGEQYF